These 12 T cell receptor beta chains were all obtained from the same sample, sequenced in a study of cytomegalovirus exposure and HLA in healthy donors. This PCR relied on a set of 60 Vbeta primers and 13 Jbeta primers. The repertoire was sequenced with immunoSEQ multiplex PCR; TCRdb's copy has only in-frame clones and lacks some. This table holds about 94,000 clones, 75% to 85% found once. What was sequenced was PBMCs. These receptors all come from a woman aged 40 to 50 in good health and CMV-seronegative.

This clone was recorded once. This chain connects TRBV6-1 to TRBJ2-5, with 7 bases lining up with TRBD1. CDR3 length: 13 amino acids. V lost 6 bases and J lost 2; bases outside the gene matches: 3. Germline CDR1 is MNHNS and CDR2 is SASEGT. CDR3 nucleotide sequence: TGTGCCAGCAGAGTGGGACAGCAAGAGACCCAGTACTTC. It translates to CASRVGQQETQYF.

This clone was detected once. The chain uses TRBV4-1 and TRBJ2-2, with 10 bases matching TRBD1. The J segment lost 0 bases and the V segment lost 11 bases, leaving 0 bases of the junction unmatched. The germline V gene encodes CDR1 MGHRA and CDR2 YSYEKL. The CDR3 is 13 residues long. Here the CDR3 reads CAGQGANTGELFF. CDR3 nucleotides: TGCGCCGGACAGGGGGCGAACACCGGGGAGCTGTTTTTT.

The chain recombines TRBV7-8 with TRBJ2-3; D may be TRBD2 (5 bases). V was clipped by 5 bases and J by 7 bases, with 10 bases between them. CDR3 length equals 12 residues. Germline V gene sequence: CDR1 SGHVS, CDR2 FQNEAQ. In nucleotides, the CDR3 is TGTGCCAGCAGCCCAGGCGGGTATACGCAGTATTTT. It encodes CASSPGGYTQYF.

CDR3 coding DNA: TGTGCCAGCAGCTTGCTAGGACAGGGGGGCGACACTGAAGCTTTCTTT. Protein sequence: CASSLLGQGGDTEAFF. The gene calls are TRBV5-6 and TRBJ1-1, with TRBD1 matching 10 bases. J lost 3 bases, V lost 1 base, and 6 bases had no gene match. This CDR3 region has 16 residues. In germline, CDR1 is SGHDT, CDR2 YYEEEE.

The gene calls are TRBV28 and TRBJ1-1, with D unclear. The V gene lost 5 bases and the J gene lost 5 bases, with 15 bases spanning the gap. Per the germline V gene, CDR1 is MDHEN and CDR2 is SYDVKM. This CDR3 has 14 residues. CDR3 in DNA: TGTGCCAGCAGTAGCCCCCCGGCACAGACTGAAGCTTTCTTT. Translation: CASSSPPAQTEAFF.

This chain links TRBV30 with TRBJ2-1; 11 positions agree with TRBD2. The CDR3 is made up of 15 amino acids. V shed 0 bases and J 8 bases; nucleotides not matched to a gene: 6. Germline-derived CDR1 and CDR2 are GTSNPN and SVGIG (reference sequence). CDR3 in DNA: TGTGCCTGGAGTGTAATAGCGGGGGGGAAGGATGAGCAGTTCTTC. The encoded protein is CAWSVIAGGKDEQFF.

This chain uses TRBV30 with TRBJ1-2; 10 bases are shared with TRBD1. Germline V gene data show CDR1 as GTSNPN and CDR2 as SVGIG (reference sequence). This CDR3 spans 14 amino acids. J was trimmed by 3 bases and V by 3 bases; bases with no gene match: 4. CDR3 region: CAWSWTGGYYGYTF. CDR3 sequence (DNA): TGTGCCTGGAGCTGGACAGGGGGGTACTATGGCTACACCTTC.

This chain uses TRBV19 with TRBJ1-6; unclear D gene. The length of the CDR3 is 14 residues. Trimming shortened V by 3 bases and J by 4 bases, and 7 bases separated the two germline ends. CDR1 LNHDA and CDR2 SQIVND come from the germline V gene (reference sequence). The CDR3 nucleotides are TGTGCCAGTAGTATGGGCTCTTATAATTCACCCCTCCACTTT. Translating it yields CASSMGSYNSPLHF. The whole variable domain, filled in from reference TRBV19 and TRBJ1-6, reads DGGITQSPKYLFRKEGQNVTLSCEQNLNHDAMYWYRQDPGQGLRLIYYSQIVNDFQKGDIAEGYSVSREKKESFPLTVTSAQKNPTAFYLCASSMGSYNSPLHFGNGTRLTVT.

This sequence joins TRBV5-1 and TRBJ2-1, with 7 bases that match TRBD1. After removal of 3 bases from V and 8 bases from J, the junction contained 5 bases not matched to a gene. Germline-derived CDR1 and CDR2 are SGHRS and YFSETQ. This CDR3 is built from 13 residues. The CDR3 region has the DNA TGCGCCAGCAGCTCACAGGGGTTGTATGAGCAGTTCTTC. This gives the protein CASSSQGLYEQFF. Based on the CDR3 plus reference TRBV5-1 and TRBJ2-1, the full variable domain is KAGVTQTPRYLIKTRGQQVTLSCSPISGHRSVSWYQQTPGQGLQFLFEYFSETQRNKGNFPGRFSGRQFSNSRSEMNVSTLELGDSALYLCASSSQGLYEQFFGPGTRLTVL.

This chain joins TRBV7-2 and TRBJ1-3; the D gene is possibly TRBD1 (5 bases). The CDR3 is 17 residues long. Germline loops: CDR1 SGHTA, CDR2 FQGNSA. V lost 7 bases and J lost 0, with 19 bases in between. Here the CDR3 DNA reads TGTGCCAGCACCCCCCAGCCGGGGACTTACTCTGGAAACACCATATATTTT. This encodes CASTPQPGTYSGNTIYF.

The J gene is TRBJ2-2, the V gene TRBV6-6; 8 positions match TRBD2. Trimming cost V 6 bases and J 0 bases; bases outside gene matches: 3. The CDR3 is made up of 15 amino acids. The germline gives CDR1 MNHNY, CDR2 SVGAGI (reference sequence). This CDR3 reads CASSQGLANTGELFF. The DNA of the CDR3 is TGTGCCAGCAGCCAGGGACTAGCGAACACCGGGGAGCTGTTTTTT.

The rearrangement uses TRBV30 and TRBJ2-3, with D hard to call. The germline CDR1 and CDR2 sequences are GTSNPN and SVGIG (reference sequence). This CDR3 has 11 residues. This chain's CDR3 is CLAVNTDTQYF. In DNA, the CDR3 is TGTCTTGCGGTAAACACAGATACGCAGTATTTT. Variable domain in full (rest from reference TRBV30 and TRBJ2-3): SQTIHQWPATLVQPVGSPLSLECTVEGTSNPNLYWYRQAAGRGLQLLFYSVGIGQISSEVPQNLSASRPQDRQFILSSKKLLLSDSGFYLCLAVNTDTQYFGPGTRLTVL.